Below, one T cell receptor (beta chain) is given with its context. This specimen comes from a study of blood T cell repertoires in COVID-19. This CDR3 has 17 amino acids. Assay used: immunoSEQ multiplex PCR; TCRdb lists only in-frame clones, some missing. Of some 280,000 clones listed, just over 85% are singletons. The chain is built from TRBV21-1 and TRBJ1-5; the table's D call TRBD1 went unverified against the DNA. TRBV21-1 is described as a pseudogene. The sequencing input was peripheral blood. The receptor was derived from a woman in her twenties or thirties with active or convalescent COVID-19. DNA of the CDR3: TGTGCCAGCAGCAAAGCGGGGGACAGGTATAGCAATCAGCCCCAGCATTTT. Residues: CASSKAGDRYSNQPQHF.